These 31 T cell receptor beta chains share one sample of origin, sequenced in a study of OX40 agonist ivuxolimab in advanced cancers. Libraries were made using the immunoSEQ multiplex PCR assay. In TCRdb, the immuneACCESS table is reduced to in-frame sequences with V and J assigned. These tables do not hold every clone; where another copy was compared, an unresolved V gene accounts for under half, and the others remain unexplained. The sample data list roughly 24,000 clones, and about 87% of these were observed just once. Jointly, the top ten make up 31% of the sample. The sample here was CD4+ or CD8+ T cells sorted from blood, taken in a trial of the OX40 agonist ivuxolimab. The receptors shown here come from an adult with an advanced solid tumor such as melanoma, head and neck, liver or kidney cancer.

V and J are TRBV2 and TRBJ2-4, with 8 bases aligning to TRBD2. This CDR3 contains 13 residues. With 6 bases clipped from V and 5 bases from J, the junction kept 3 bases outside the gene matches. Per germline, CDR1 SNHLY and CDR2 FYNNEI. The CDR3: CASRVGGENIQYF. The CDR3 nucleotides are TGTGCCAGCAGGGTCGGGGGGGAAAACATTCAGTACTTC.

This chain joins TRBV27 and TRBJ1-1, with unresolved D. This CDR3 spans 14 amino acids. Germline V gene data show CDR1 as MNHEY and CDR2 as SMNVEV (reference sequence). V dropped 1 base and J dropped 0 bases, with 6 bases sitting between them. DNA of the CDR3: TGTGCCAGCAGTTTATACGCAGTGAACACTGAAGCTTTCTTT. Its translation: CASSLYAVNTEAFF.

This clone was observed a single time. V gene TRBV5-1 combines with J gene TRBJ2-7; the D gene is possibly TRBD2 (5 bases). CDR1 and CDR2 from the germline V gene are SGHRS and YFSETQ. This CDR3 is 16 amino acids long. Trimming shortened V by 1 base and J by 0 bases, and 14 bases separated the two germline ends. The CDR3 DNA reads TGCGCCAGCAGCTTGCAGATAAGCGGAAGCTCCTACGAGCAGTACTTC. Encoded protein: CASSLQISGSSYEQYF.

The J gene is TRBJ2-5, the V gene TRBV7-2, with a tentative D call TRBD2 (7 bases). Germline V gives CDR1 SGHTA, CDR2 FQGNSA. This CDR3 has 17 amino acids. V was pared by 0 bases and J by 2 bases, with 16 bases between. The CDR3 DNA is TGTGCCAGCAGCTTAGCGCCCTCGGGGGGCGGGCAAGAGACCCAGTACTTC. It yields the protein CASSLAPSGGGQETQYF. Supplemented by reference TRBV7-2 and TRBJ2-5, the full variable domain reads GAGVSQSPSNKVTEKGKDVELRCDPISGHTALYWYRQSLGQGLEFLIYFQGNSAPDKSGLPSDRFSAERTGGSVSTLTIQRTQQEDSAVYLCASSLAPSGGGQETQYFGPGTRLLVL.

The chain couples TRBV11-2 to TRBJ2-2; 9 positions match TRBD1. Germline-derived CDR1 and CDR2 are SGHAT and FQNNGV. The CDR3 length is 15 residues. V dropped 5 bases and J dropped 3; count of bases not matched to a gene: 4. CDR3 in DNA: TGTGCCAGCAGCGCCGGGACAGGGTACACCGGGGAGCTGTTTTTT. Translation: CASSAGTGYTGELFF.

The genes are TRBV5-5 and TRBJ2-1, with 7 nucleotides matching TRBD2. CDR1 is SGHKS and CDR2 is YYEKEE in the germline V gene (reference sequence). V lost 0 bases and J lost 6; bases outside the gene matches: 9. The CDR3 sequence is 16 residues long. The CDR3 nucleotides read TGTGCCAGCAGCTTGGGGGCTAGCGGAATTTTCAATGAGCAGTTCTTC. It codes for CASSLGASGIFNEQFF.

The CDR3 protein is CASSQNTGELFF. The CDR3 coding sequence is TGCGCCAGCAGCCAAAACACCGGGGAGCTGTTTTTT. The rearrangement joins TRBV4-3 to TRBJ2-2; D remains unclear. CDR1 LGHNA and CDR2 YSLEER come from the germline V gene. The CDR3 spans 12 residues. V gave up 2 bases and J gave up 2 bases, with 0 bases separating them.

V and J are TRBV18 and TRBJ1-1; the D is unclear. The CDR3 has 16 amino acids. The ends were cut back, 4 bases at V and 4 bases at J, with 19 bases in the middle. CDR1 is KGHSH and CDR2 is LQKENI in the germline V gene. The CDR3 sequence: CASSREVRSSGTEAFF. The CDR3 nucleotides are TGTGCCAGCTCACGGGAGGTACGTTCCTCGGGCACTGAAGCTTTCTTT.

V gene TRBV7-9 combines with J gene TRBJ2-3, with TRBD2 matching 11 bases. J gave up 4 bases and V 5 bases, and 14 bases lay outside the gene matches. The CDR3 is made up of 18 amino acids. CDR1 is SEHNR and CDR2 is FQNEAQ in the germline V gene (reference sequence). The CDR3 is CASSPTSGDLTGADTQYF. CDR3 DNA sequence: TGTGCCAGCAGCCCGACTAGCGGGGACCTCACGGGGGCAGATACGCAGTATTTT.

J is TRBJ1-1 and V is TRBV18, with TRBD1 identical over 9 bases. This CDR3 has 14 residues. The V segment lost 6 bases and the J segment 0 bases; nucleotides outside the gene matches: 2. CDR1 and CDR2 (germline): KGHSH, LQKENI. The DNA for the CDR3 is TGTGCCAGCTCGCGGACAGGGGTGAACACTGAAGCTTTCTTT. Translating it yields CASSRTGVNTEAFF.

The V call is TRBV5-5, the J call TRBJ1-1, with unresolved D. V was cut by 0 bases and J by 0 bases, with 3 bases left in between. Per the germline V gene, CDR1 is SGHKS and CDR2 is YYEKEE (reference sequence). CDR3 length: 13 residues. CDR3 DNA: TGTGCCAGCAGCTTGGGTATGAACACTGAAGCTTTCTTT. As protein: CASSLGMNTEAFF.

The rearrangement joins TRBV6-1 to TRBJ1-1; TRBD1 aligns across 7 bases. With V trimmed by 8 bases and J by 3 bases, 6 bases remained unmatched. Germline CDR1 reads MNHNS; CDR2 reads SASEGT. This CDR3 contains 13 residues. In DNA, the CDR3 is TGTGCCAGCCGCGGGGGACAGTACACTGAAGCTTTCTTT. It translates to CASRGGQYTEAFF.

The V call is TRBV19, the J call TRBJ1-4, with TRBD1 identical over 9 bases. V gave up 6 bases and J gave up 5 bases; unmatched junction bases: 7. The CDR3 is 15 residues long. The V gene's germline CDR1 is LNHDA and CDR2 SQIVND (reference sequence). CDR3 protein: CASRPSTGGNEKLFF. The CDR3 bases are TGTGCCAGTAGGCCCTCGACAGGGGGAAATGAAAAACTGTTTTTT.

CDR3 DNA: TGTGCCAGCAGCCACTCCTCTTTGACGGGGGGCAATCAGCCCCAGCATTTT. It codes for CASSHSSLTGGNQPQHF. The chain has TRBV4-2 and TRBJ1-5, with D perhaps matching TRBD1 (5 bases). The germline gives CDR1 LGHNA, CDR2 YNFKEQ. V lost 3 bases and J lost 2, with 17 bases in between. This CDR3 is built from 17 residues.

V and J are TRBV18 and TRBJ2-7; 7 bases are shared with TRBD2. CDR1 and CDR2 (germline): KGHSH, LQKENI. J lost 6 bases, V lost 2 bases, and 13 bases had no gene match. This CDR3 is built from 16 residues. The CDR3 bases are TGTGCCAGCTCACCAGATACGGGGAGGGCCACGGGCGAGCAGTACTTC. Amino acids: CASSPDTGRATGEQYF.

The chain uses TRBV11-2 and TRBJ2-3, with 10 positions matching TRBD2. The V gene's germline CDR1 is SGHAT and CDR2 FQNNGV. Trimming at V came to 8 bases and at J to 8 bases, leaving 10 bases not matched to a gene. This CDR3 comprises 14 residues. The CDR3 nucleotides are TGTGCCAGCGTCCTATCTAGCGGGGGTGGTACGCAGTATTTT. It translates to CASVLSSGGGTQYF.

This chain connects TRBV4-3 to TRBJ1-6; D is uncertain. The V and J ends lost 2 bases and 8 bases respectively, with 10 bases between them. Germline values: CDR1 LGHNA, CDR2 YSLEER. The CDR3 totals 14 residues. The DNA of the CDR3 is TGCGCCAGCAGCCAACTCCGACTTTATTCACCCCTCCACTTT. It yields the protein CASSQLRLYSPLHF.

V and J are TRBV21-1 and TRBJ2-2; TRBD2, as called in the table, went unchecked against the DNA. TRBV21-1 is assigned pseudogene status. The CDR3 totals 17 residues. The CDR3 DNA follows: TGTGCCAGCAGCAAACTCCAGCGGGAGTTATTCACCGGGGAGCTGTTTTTT. Amino acids: CASSKLQRELFTGELFF.

The chain has TRBV19 and TRBJ1-6; D not certain. Trimming shortened V by 5 bases and J by 6 bases, and 17 bases separated the two germline ends. The CDR3 totals 16 residues. Looked up from germline, CDR1 is LNHDA and CDR2 is SQIVND (reference sequence). CDR3 bases: TGTGCCAGTAGTTCGACATGGAGGGAATTTAATTCACCCCTCCACTTT. It translates to CASSSTWREFNSPLHF.

This chain joins TRBV5-6 and TRBJ2-5, with 7 positions matching TRBD2. From germline, CDR1 is SGHDT and CDR2 YYEEEE. This CDR3 spans 13 amino acids. Trimming cost V 4 bases and J 3 bases; bases outside gene matches: 3. The CDR3 DNA reads as TGTGCCAGCAGCGTCGGGACTAAAGAGACCCAGTACTTC. This translates into CASSVGTKETQYF.

This sequence joins TRBV11-2 and TRBJ2-1; 7 nucleotides agree with TRBD1. CDR3 length equals 14 residues. Germline loops: CDR1 SGHAT, CDR2 FQNNGV. With V trimmed by 3 bases and J by 10 bases, 9 bases remained unmatched. The CDR3 DNA reads as TGTGCCAGCAGCTTCCCCACCGAACAGGGGGAGCAGTTCTTC. This encodes CASSFPTEQGEQFF.

V is TRBV5-1 and J is TRBJ2-1; 11 nucleotides line up with TRBD2. The CDR3 extends over 15 amino acids. Germline-derived CDR1 and CDR2 are SGHRS and YFSETQ. V lost 3 bases to trimming and J lost 5 bases; unmatched junction nucleotides: 4. Here the CDR3 DNA reads TGCGCCAGCAGCTGGGGACTAGCGGCAAACAATGAGCAGTTCTTC. This translates into CASSWGLAANNEQFF.

The genes are TRBV12-5 and TRBJ2-4; 8 bases are shared with TRBD2. CDR1 is LGHNT and CDR2 is FRNRAP in the germline V gene. The CDR3 loop spans 19 amino acids. Germline trimming cut 0 bases from V and 6 bases from J; bases unmatched to any gene: 16. The CDR3 DNA is TGTGCTAGTGGTTTGGTTCTCCGTGACGGGGGGGGGCCCCCAAACATTCAGTACTTC. It yields the protein CASGLVLRDGGGPPNIQYF.

The chain's CDR3 is CASSPTPGTGTTFIDEQFF. DNA of the CDR3: TGTGCCAGCAGTCCCACTCCCGGGACAGGGACGACGTTTATCGATGAGCAGTTCTTC. This chain connects TRBV27 to TRBJ2-1; 9 positions match TRBD1. The CDR3 sequence is 19 residues long. V shed 5 bases and J 8 bases; nucleotides not matched to a gene: 22. Germline lookup yields CDR1 MNHEY and CDR2 SMNVEV (reference sequence).

The rearrangement uses TRBV11-2 and TRBJ2-3; tentatively, D is TRBD2 (5 bases). Germline V CDR1 and CDR2: SGHAT, FQNNGV. Trimming took off 1 base at V and 2 bases at J, with 7 bases between the two ends. The CDR3 is 14 residues long. The DNA for the CDR3 is TGTGCCAGCAGCTTAGTCGGGGACACAGATACGCAGTATTTT. It translates to CASSLVGDTDTQYF. Full variable domain (remainder filled in from reference TRBV11-2 and TRBJ2-3): EAGVAQSPRYKIIEKRQSVAFWCNPISGHATLYWYQQILGQGPKLLIQFQNNGVVDDSQLPKDRFSAERLKGVDSTLKIQPAKLEDSAVYLCASSLVGDTDTQYFGPGTRLTVL.

The rearrangement joins TRBV6-6 to TRBJ1-1, with 9 bases lining up with TRBD1. The trim removed 7 bases at V and 3 bases at J, leaving 6 bases unmatched. The CDR3 sequence is 14 residues long. The germline V gene encodes CDR1 MNHNY and CDR2 SVGAGI (reference sequence). CDR3 sequence reads: CASTRTGVDTEAFF. CDR3 sequence (DNA): TGTGCCAGCACTCGGACAGGGGTAGACACTGAAGCTTTCTTT.

This chain uses TRBV7-2 with TRBJ1-6; D might be TRBD1 (5 bases). The CDR3 runs to 16 residues. From germline, CDR1 is SGHTA and CDR2 FQGNSA. V lost 2 bases and J lost 7, with 15 bases in between. CDR3 in DNA: TGTGCCAGCAGCTTACTCCCAGGGAGTGTGAATTCACCCCTCCACTTT. It specifies CASSLLPGSVNSPLHF.

This clone appeared a few times. J is TRBJ2-6 and V is TRBV7-6, with a tentative D call TRBD2 (5 bases). The V end was cut by 1 base, the J end by 2 bases, with 9 bases between. Germline CDR1 reads SGHVS; CDR2 reads FNYEAQ. The CDR3 consists of 16 residues. The CDR3 region has the DNA TGTGCCAGCAGCTTAGGGACTCCGACTGGGGCCAACGTCCTGACTTTC. This codes for CASSLGTPTGANVLTF.

CDR3 coding DNA: TGTGCCAGCAGATACGGGACCGGGTATGGCGGGGAGCTGTTTTTT. Encoded protein: CASRYGTGYGGELFF. The chain joins TRBV7-9 to TRBJ2-2; D might be TRBD1 or TRBD2, each matching 5 bases. The CDR3 contains 15 residues. CDR1 SEHNR and CDR2 FQNEAQ come from the germline V gene (reference sequence). V was pared by 6 bases and J by 7 bases, with 18 bases between.

The gene calls are TRBV7-8 and TRBJ1-4; D unresolved. CDR3 size: 15 residues. CDR1 and CDR2 (germline): SGHVS, FQNEAQ. V dropped 5 bases and J dropped 3 bases, with 13 bases sitting between them. The CDR3 spells CASSPRSWANEKLFF. CDR3 coding DNA: TGTGCCAGCAGCCCTCGTAGTTGGGCTAATGAAAAACTGTTTTTT.

This sequence joins TRBV19 and TRBJ2-7; 8 bases line up with TRBD2. Germline V CDR1 and CDR2: LNHDA, SQIVND (reference sequence). V dropped 3 bases and J dropped 7; count of bases not matched to a gene: 14. CDR3 length equals 16 residues. The CDR3 coding sequence is TGTGCCAGTAGTATGCCCGGGGGGGAAATAGTAAGGGAGCAGTACTTC. Protein sequence: CASSMPGGEIVREQYF.